This T cell receptor (beta chain) was recovered during a study of T cell responses to AZD1222 COVID-19 vaccine. General study points: Donors were chiefly white British, with a greater number of females, and clonal diversity was perhaps underestimated.

Data came from immunoSEQ multiplex PCR; TCRdb stores just in-frame clones and leaves some out. Counted here are 110,000 to 150,000 clones, 80% to 90% occurring once; the ten biggest clones make up 1.6%. Comments on this clone: Its target is unknown.

The germline gives CDR1 MNHEY, CDR2 SVGAGI. Trimming pared 2 bases from V and 1 base from J, leaving 3 bases between. The CDR3 is 14 residues long. This chain links TRBV6-5 with TRBJ2-6; D ambiguous. The sequence was collected from an adult in good health. Sequences were derived from peripheral blood, sampled on day 0 of AZD1222 vaccination. The CDR3 sequence: CASSYGSGANVLTF. As DNA, the CDR3 is TGTGCCAGCAGTTACGGGTCTGGGGCCAACGTCCTGACTTTC.